This is a list of T cell receptor beta chains from one sample in a study of blood T cell repertoires in COVID-19. Sequencing used immunoSEQ multiplex PCR; TCRdb keeps in-frame clones, though not all of them. The table lists under 500,000 clones, roughly 90% of them singletons. Sequenced input: peripheral blood. The receptors originated from a woman in her 30s with acute or convalescent COVID-19. Each CDR3 is given with its conserved first and last residue. The D gene is left open where the match is weak. Rows may omit the clone size; those that give it use once, few, many or a size class.

>TRBJ2-3|TRBV3-1/TRBV3-2|once|TRBD2
TGTGCCAGCAGCCAAGATTTTCAGCGGGGGAAGTCGACAGATACGCAGTATTTT
CASSQDFQRGKSTDTQYF
>TRBJ1-4|TRBV28|-|-
TGTGCCAGCAGGAAACGACAGCTAACTAATGAAAAACTGTTTTTT
CASRKRQLTNEKLFF
>TRBJ2-5|TRBV4-2|-|-
TGTGCCAGCAGCCAGATCGGACAGCACGTACAAGAGACCCAGTACTTC
CASSQIGQHVQETQYF
>TRBJ1-4|TRBV15|-|-
TGTGCCACCAGCAGACCTTTGGAGGGGCGATTTTTTTTTGAAAAACTGTTTTTT
CATSRPLEGRFFFEKLFF
>TRBJ2-2|TRBV3-1/TRBV3-2|-|-
TGTGCCAGCACCACTAATGGCGCCGGGGAGCTGTTTTTT
CASTTNGAGELFF
>TRBJ2-2|TRBV7-7|-|TRBD2
TGTGCCAGCAGCCGACTTCGGGCTAGCGGGGGGCCGTTCACCGGGGAGCTGTTTTTT
CASSRLRASGGPFTGELFF
>TRBJ1-5|TRBV2|-|TRBD1
TGTGCCAGCATGGGGACAGGGAGGCTTCAGCCCCAGCATTTT
CASMGTGRLQPQHF
>TRBJ2-3|TRBV18|few|-
TGTGCCAGCTCACCATACGGCACAGGGTTAACAGATACGCAGTATTTT
CASSPYGTGLTDTQYF
>TRBJ1-4|TRBV6-5|-|-
TGTGCCAGCAAAGAAGAATCGGGACTGTTTTTT
CASKEESGLFF
>TRBJ2-3|TRBV7-9|-|TRBD2
TGTGCCAGCAGCTCCCCGTACGCGGGGGGGACAGATACGCAGTATTTT
CASSSPYAGGTDTQYF
>TRBJ2-2|TRBV15|-|TRBD2
TGTGCCACCAGGAGCGGGGGGGCCGGGGAGCTGTTTTTT
CATRSGGAGELFF
>TRBJ1-4|TRBV4-1|-|TRBD1
TGCGCCTCTTATGGGACAGGGGATCGAAAACTGTTTTTT
CASYGTGDRKLFF
>TRBJ2-3|TRBV28|-|TRBD1
TGTGCCAGCAGTTCGATCTCGGGGACAGGGCTAGATACGCAGTATTTT
CASSSISGTGLDTQYF
>TRBJ1-4|TRBV2|-|-
TGTGCCAGCAGTGAGGCAGGGCCCATAAGACTGTTTTTT
CASSEAGPIRLFF
>TRBJ2-2|TRBV4-2|-|-
TGTGCCAGCAGCCAAGAGGCAGATACCGGGGAGCTGTTTTTT
CASSQEADTGELFF
>TRBJ1-4|TRBV5-6|-|-
TGTGCCAGCAGCTTGCATTCGGGGGTAGAAGAAAAACTGTTTTTT
CASSLHSGVEEKLFF
>TRBJ2-5|TRBV9|-|-
TGTGCCAGCAGCCCGCTGGACGGCGCGGGCCAGTACTTC
CASSPLDGAGQYF
>TRBJ1-1|TRBV6-2/TRBV6-3|once|-
TGTGCCAGCAGTTACGAACAGACCTACACTGAAGCTTTCTTT
CASSYEQTYTEAFF
>TRBJ2-3|TRBV7-2|-|TRBD1
TGTGCCAGCAGCAACAGGGGGCCCGAAGATACGCAGTATTTT
CASSNRGPEDTQYF
>TRBJ2-3|TRBV7-8|-|TRBD1
TGTGCCAGCAGTTATAGGGGGCATTCTAGCACAGATACGCAGTATTTT
CASSYRGHSSTDTQYF